Following are 9 T cell receptor beta chains from one sample sequenced in a study of spatial heterogeneity in lung cancer. Study outcomes and limitations: It was found that expanded intratumoral alpha and beta TCR counts tracked tumor mutation counts.

Time point noted: sample taken at primary tumor resection. Their antigens remain unidentified. One entry per CDR3 protein, called by TCRdb with MiXCR from the 5' RACE reads. The table includes 6,500 or so distinct CDR3 sequences, around 10% detected once. This material consisted of lung tumor tissue, taken at surgery. The receptor set was obtained from a female donor with early-stage non-small cell lung cancer.

In its sample, this clonotype is medium-sized. This chain uses TRBV2 with TRBJ1-4; D call uncertain. The CDR3 extends over 12 amino acids. The V gene's germline CDR1 is SNHLY and CDR2 FYNNEI. Trimming left V 2 bases short and J 7 bases short, with 5 bases between. The DNA of the CDR3 is TGTGCCAGCAGTGAACTGATTGAAAAACTGTTTTTT. This translates into CASSELIEKLFF.

This clonotype has ten or more counts. The chain couples TRBV11-3 to TRBJ1-1, with D perhaps TRBD1 (6 bases). CDR3 length equals 13 residues. Germline V CDR1 and CDR2: SGHNT, YENEEA. V lost 5 bases and J lost 4, with 11 bases in between. CDR3 region: CASSRGGATEAFF. CDR3 nucleotide sequence: TGTGCCAGCAGCCGCGGGGGCGCCACTGAAGCTTTCTTT.

This clonotype showed up just a few times. This chain links TRBV4-3 with TRBJ1-2; perhaps TRBD1 as D (5 bases). V lost 0 bases and J lost 4, with 12 bases in between. Germline CDR1 and CDR2: LGHNA and YSLEER. CDR3 length: 15 residues. CDR3 nucleotides: TGCGCCAGCAGCCAAGATTGGGCAGGGACCTATGGCTACACCTTC. Translation gives CASSQDWAGTYGYTF.

This CDR3 reads CSARDAKTSGKNIQYF. The CDR3 DNA reads as TGCAGTGCTAGAGATGCCAAGACTAGCGGAAAAAACATTCAGTACTTC. The rearrangement joins TRBV20-1 to TRBJ2-4, with TRBD2 matching 9 bases. Looked up from germline, CDR1 is DFQATT and CDR2 is SNEGSKA (reference sequence). J was trimmed by 4 bases and V by 0 bases; bases with no gene match: 7. The CDR3 contains 16 residues.

The chain has TRBV5-1 and TRBJ1-2; D is ambiguous. In germline, CDR1 is SGHRS, CDR2 YFSETQ. V shed 2 bases and J shed 1 base, with 12 bases lying between them. The CDR3 covers 15 residues. The CDR3 spells CASSLKGLNNYGYTF. DNA for the CDR3: TGCGCCAGCAGCTTAAAAGGTCTGAATAACTATGGCTACACCTTC.

This clonotype has just a few counts. V and J are TRBV10-3 and TRBJ2-5; D is unclear. This CDR3 spans 12 amino acids. Germline-derived CDR1 and CDR2 are ENHRY and SYGVKD. Trimming cost V 3 bases and J 9 bases, with 11 bases left between them. DNA of the CDR3: TGTGCCATCAGTGACGGCCTCCGGGCCCAGTACTTC. As protein: CAISDGLRAQYF.

By sample fraction, this clonotype is large. V usage is TRBV7-2 and J usage is TRBJ2-4; D is perhaps TRBD1 or TRBD2 (6 bases each). This CDR3 spans 15 amino acids. V gave up 0 bases and J gave up 6 bases, with 12 bases separating them. CDR1 is SGHTA, CDR2 FQGNSA, per germline. DNA for the CDR3: TGTGCCAGCAGCTTAGCGCCGGGGGCCCCAAACATTCAGTACTTC. This encodes CASSLAPGAPNIQYF.

This clonotype was seen a handful of times. The chain uses TRBV20-1 and TRBJ2-5; D is perhaps TRBD2 (5 bases). Trimming removed 5 bases at V and 5 bases at J, with 12 bases between. The CDR3 loop spans 12 amino acids. Germline V CDR1 and CDR2: DFQATT, SNEGSKA (reference sequence). The CDR3: CSAGRLGETQYF. CDR3 coding DNA: TGCAGTGCTGGGAGACTGGGGGAGACCCAGTACTTC.

This clonotype is labeled as large. The V gene is TRBV18, the J gene TRBJ1-6; 10 bases are shared with TRBD1. The CDR3 is made up of 15 amino acids. With 3 bases clipped from V and 8 bases from J, the junction kept 4 bases outside the gene matches. Germline loops: CDR1 KGHSH, CDR2 LQKENI. CDR3 DNA: TGTGCCAGCTCACCTACCGGGACAGGGGATTCACCCCTCCACTTT. Protein: CASSPTGTGDSPLHF.